This T cell receptor (beta chain) emerged from a study of cytotoxic CD8 clonotypes in ibrutinib-treated CLL. Broader study findings: Private clonotypes, not public ones, expanded at ibrutinib response.

Details on this clone: Its antigen is undetermined.

This table comes from immunoSEQ multiplex PCR, and its TCRdb copy is limited to in-frame clones, with some not included. The profile shows some 63,000 clones, 90% of them singletons. The source is a human donor with chronic lymphocytic leukemia. The sequencing used PBMCs, collected after 12 months of ibrutinib treatment.

The CDR3 reads CASSVEADFSYEQYF. The CDR3 DNA follows: TGTGCCAGCAGCGTAGAGGCAGACTTCTCCTACGAGCAGTACTTC. The chain employs TRBV9 and TRBJ2-7; D remains unclear. The germline V and J ends were trimmed by 0 bases and 0 bases, with 10 bases remaining between them. The germline V gene has CDR1 SGDLS and CDR2 YYNGEE. The CDR3 has 15 amino acids.